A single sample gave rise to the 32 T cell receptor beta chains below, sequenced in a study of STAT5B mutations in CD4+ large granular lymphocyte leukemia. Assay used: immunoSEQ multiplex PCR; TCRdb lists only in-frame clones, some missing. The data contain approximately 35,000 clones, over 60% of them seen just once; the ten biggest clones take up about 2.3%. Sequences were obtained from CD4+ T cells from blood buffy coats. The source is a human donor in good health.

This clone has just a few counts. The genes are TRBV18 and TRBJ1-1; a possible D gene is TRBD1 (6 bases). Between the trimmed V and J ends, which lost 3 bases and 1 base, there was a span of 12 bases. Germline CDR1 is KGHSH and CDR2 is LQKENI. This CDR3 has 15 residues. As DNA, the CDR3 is TGTGCCAGCTCACCTCTGGGGGGCCAGAACACTGAAGCTTTCTTT. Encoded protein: CASSPLGGQNTEAFF.

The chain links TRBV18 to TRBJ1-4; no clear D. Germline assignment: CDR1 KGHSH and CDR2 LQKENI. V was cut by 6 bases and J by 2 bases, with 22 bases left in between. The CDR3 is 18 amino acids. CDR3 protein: CASSLYVLEGSTNEKLFF. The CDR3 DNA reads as TGTGCCAGCTCGCTATACGTACTCGAGGGATCTACTAATGAAAAACTGTTTTTT.

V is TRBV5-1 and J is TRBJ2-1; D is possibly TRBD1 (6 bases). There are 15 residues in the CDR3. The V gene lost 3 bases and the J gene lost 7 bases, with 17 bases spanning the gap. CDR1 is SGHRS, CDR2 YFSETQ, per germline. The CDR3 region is CASSSTGPDRNEQFF. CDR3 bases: TGCGCCAGCAGCTCGACCGGGCCCGACAGGAATGAGCAGTTCTTC.

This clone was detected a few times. The CDR3 loop is CASSRAGREYGYTF. Here the CDR3 DNA reads TGTGCCAGCAGTAGAGCCGGACGGGAGTATGGCTACACCTTC. The gene calls are TRBV6-1 and TRBJ1-2; D call uncertain. The CDR3 extends over 14 amino acids. Germline CDR1 reads MNHNS; CDR2 reads SASEGT. Trimming removed 5 bases at V and 5 bases at J, with 15 bases between.

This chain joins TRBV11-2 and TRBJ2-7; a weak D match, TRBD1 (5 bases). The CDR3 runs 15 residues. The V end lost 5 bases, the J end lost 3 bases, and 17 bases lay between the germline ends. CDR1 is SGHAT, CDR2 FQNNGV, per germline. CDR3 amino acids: CASSPSNRRIYEQYF. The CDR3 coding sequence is TGTGCCAGCAGCCCTTCAAACAGGCGGATCTACGAGCAGTACTTC.

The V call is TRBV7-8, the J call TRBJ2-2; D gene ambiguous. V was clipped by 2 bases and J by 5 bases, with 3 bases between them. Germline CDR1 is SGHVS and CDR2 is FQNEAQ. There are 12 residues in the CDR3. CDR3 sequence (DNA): TGTGCCAGCAGCTTACGTACCGGGGAGCTGTTTTTT. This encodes CASSLRTGELFF. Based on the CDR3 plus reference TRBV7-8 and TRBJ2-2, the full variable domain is GAGVSQSPRYKVAKRGQDVALRCDPISGHVSLFWYQQALGQGPEFLTYFQNEAQLDKSGLPSDRFFAERPEGSVSTLKIQRTQQEDSAVYLCASSLRTGELFFGEGSRLTVL.

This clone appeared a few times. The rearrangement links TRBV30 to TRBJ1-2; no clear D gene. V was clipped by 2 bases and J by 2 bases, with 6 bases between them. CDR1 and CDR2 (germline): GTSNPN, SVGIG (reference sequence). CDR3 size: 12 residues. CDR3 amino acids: CAWSWGNYGYTF. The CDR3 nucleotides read TGTGCCTGGAGTTGGGGAAACTATGGCTACACCTTC. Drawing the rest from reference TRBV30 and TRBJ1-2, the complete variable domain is SQTIHQWPATLVQPVGSPLSLECTVEGTSNPNLYWYRQAAGRGLQLLFYSVGIGQISSEVPQNLSASRPQDRQFILSSKKLLLSDSGFYLCAWSWGNYGYTFGSGTRLTVV.

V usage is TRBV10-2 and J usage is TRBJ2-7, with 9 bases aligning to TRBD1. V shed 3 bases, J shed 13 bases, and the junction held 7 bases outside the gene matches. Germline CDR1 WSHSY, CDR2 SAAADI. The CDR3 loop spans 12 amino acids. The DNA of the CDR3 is TGCGCCAGCAGTGACTGGGGACAGGGTTGCTACTTC. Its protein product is CASSDWGQGCYF.

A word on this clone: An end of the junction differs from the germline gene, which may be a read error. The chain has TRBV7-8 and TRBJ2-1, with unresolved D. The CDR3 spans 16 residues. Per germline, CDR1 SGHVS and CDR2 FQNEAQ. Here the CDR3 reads CASSLEVETSSNEQFF. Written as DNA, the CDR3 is TGTGCCAGCAGCTTAGAGGTGGAAACCTCCTCCAATGAGCAGTTCTTC.

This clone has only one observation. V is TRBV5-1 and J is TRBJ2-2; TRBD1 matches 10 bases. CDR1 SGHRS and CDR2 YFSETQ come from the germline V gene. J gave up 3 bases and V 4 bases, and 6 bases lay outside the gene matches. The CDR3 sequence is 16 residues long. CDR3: CASSAAGTGDTGELFF. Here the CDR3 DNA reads TGCGCCAGCAGCGCCGCCGGGACAGGGGACACCGGGGAGCTGTTTTTT.

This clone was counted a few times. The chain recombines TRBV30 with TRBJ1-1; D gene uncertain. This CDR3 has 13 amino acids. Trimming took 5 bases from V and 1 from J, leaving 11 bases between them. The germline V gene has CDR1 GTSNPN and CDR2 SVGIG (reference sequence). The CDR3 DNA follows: TGTGCCTGGGTTGATACGTGGAACACTGAAGCTTTCTTT. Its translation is CAWVDTWNTEAFF.

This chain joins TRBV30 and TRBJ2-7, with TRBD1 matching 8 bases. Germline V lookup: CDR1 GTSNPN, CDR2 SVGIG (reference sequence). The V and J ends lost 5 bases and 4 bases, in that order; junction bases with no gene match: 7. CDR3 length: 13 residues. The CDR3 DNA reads TGTGCCTGGGGCAGGGGGCTTAAGTACGAGCAGTACTTC. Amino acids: CAWGRGLKYEQYF.

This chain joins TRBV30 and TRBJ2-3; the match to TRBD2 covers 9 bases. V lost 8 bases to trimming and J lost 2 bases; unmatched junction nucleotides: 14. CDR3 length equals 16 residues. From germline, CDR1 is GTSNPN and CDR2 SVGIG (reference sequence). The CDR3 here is CARDGGGASDTDTQYF. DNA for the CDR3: TGTGCCCGAGACGGCGGGGGGGCCTCGGACACAGATACGCAGTATTTT.

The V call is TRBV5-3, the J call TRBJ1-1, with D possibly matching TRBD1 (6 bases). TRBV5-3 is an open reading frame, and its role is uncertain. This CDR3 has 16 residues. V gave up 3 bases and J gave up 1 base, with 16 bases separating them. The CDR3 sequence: CARSWGMGQPNTEAFF. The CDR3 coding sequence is TGTGCCAGAAGCTGGGGTATGGGACAACCGAACACTGAAGCTTTCTTT.

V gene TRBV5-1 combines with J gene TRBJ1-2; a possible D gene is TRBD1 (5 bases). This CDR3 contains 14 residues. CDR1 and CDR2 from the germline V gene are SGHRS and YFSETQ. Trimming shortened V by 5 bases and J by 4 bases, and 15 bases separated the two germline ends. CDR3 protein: CASRADDRLYGYTF. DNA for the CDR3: TGCGCCAGCAGGGCTGACGACAGACTCTATGGCTACACCTTC.

CDR3 in amino acids: CASSSPGGWSTEAFF. CDR3 coding DNA: TGTGCCAGCAGCTCCCCAGGGGGCTGGAGCACTGAAGCTTTCTTT. The chain uses TRBV7-8 and TRBJ1-1, with 8 positions matching TRBD1. The CDR3 is made up of 15 amino acids. Germline assignment: CDR1 SGHVS and CDR2 FQNEAQ. With V trimmed by 4 bases and J by 4 bases, 8 bases remained unmatched.

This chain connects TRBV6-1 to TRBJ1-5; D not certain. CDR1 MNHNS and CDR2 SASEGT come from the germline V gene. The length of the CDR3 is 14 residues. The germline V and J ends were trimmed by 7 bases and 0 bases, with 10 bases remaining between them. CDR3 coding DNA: TGTGCCAGCACTACACCAAATAGCAATCAGCCCCAGCATTTT. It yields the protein CASTTPNSNQPQHF.

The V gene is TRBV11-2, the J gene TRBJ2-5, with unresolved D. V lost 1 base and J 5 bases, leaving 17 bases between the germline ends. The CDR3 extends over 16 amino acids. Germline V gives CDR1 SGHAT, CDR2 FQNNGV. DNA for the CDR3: TGTGCCAGCAGCTTAGTGCCCAGGAGTGATCGGGAGACCCAGTACTTC. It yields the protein CASSLVPRSDRETQYF.

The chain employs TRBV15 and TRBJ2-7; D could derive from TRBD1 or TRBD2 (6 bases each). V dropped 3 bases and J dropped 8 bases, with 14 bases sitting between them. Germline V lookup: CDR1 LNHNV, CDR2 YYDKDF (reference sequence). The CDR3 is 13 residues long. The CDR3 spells CATSRGGSFQQYF. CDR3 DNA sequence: TGTGCCACCAGCAGGGGGGGCAGCTTCCAGCAGTACTTC.

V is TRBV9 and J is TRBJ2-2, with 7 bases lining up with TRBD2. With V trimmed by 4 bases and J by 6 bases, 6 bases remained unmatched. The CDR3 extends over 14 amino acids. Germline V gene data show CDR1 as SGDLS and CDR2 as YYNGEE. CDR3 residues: CASSPWGGAGELFF. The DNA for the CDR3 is TGTGCCAGCAGCCCCTGGGGGGGTGCCGGGGAGCTGTTTTTT.

The CDR3 loop reads CASSWRAGGFYNSPLHF. For the CDR3, the DNA is TGTGCCAGCAGCTGGAGGGCAGGGGGCTTCTATAATTCACCCCTCCACTTT. V gene TRBV5-4 combines with J gene TRBJ1-6; 8 positions match TRBD1. Germline values: CDR1 SGHNT, CDR2 YYREEE (reference sequence). V was clipped by 3 bases and J by 3 bases; unmatched bases: 8. CDR3 length: 17 residues. Combining the CDR3 with reference TRBV5-4 and TRBJ1-6 gives the whole variable domain ETGVTQSPTHLIKTRGQQVTLRCSSQSGHNTVSWYQQALGQGPQFIFQYYREEENGRGNFPPRFSGLQFPNYSSELNVNALELDDSALYLCASSWRAGGFYNSPLHFGNGTRLTVT.

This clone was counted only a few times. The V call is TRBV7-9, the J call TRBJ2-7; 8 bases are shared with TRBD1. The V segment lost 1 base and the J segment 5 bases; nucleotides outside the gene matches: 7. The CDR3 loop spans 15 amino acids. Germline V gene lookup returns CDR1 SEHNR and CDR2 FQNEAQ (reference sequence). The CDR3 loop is CASSLGSQGAHEQYF. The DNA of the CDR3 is TGTGCCAGCAGCTTAGGTTCGCAGGGGGCCCACGAGCAGTACTTC. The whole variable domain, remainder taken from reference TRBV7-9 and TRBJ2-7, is DTGVSQNPRHKITKRGQNVTFRCDPISEHNRLYWYRQTLGQGPEFLTYFQNEAQLEKSRLLSDRFSAERPKGSFSTLEIQRTEQGDSAMYLCASSLGSQGAHEQYFGPGTRLTVT.

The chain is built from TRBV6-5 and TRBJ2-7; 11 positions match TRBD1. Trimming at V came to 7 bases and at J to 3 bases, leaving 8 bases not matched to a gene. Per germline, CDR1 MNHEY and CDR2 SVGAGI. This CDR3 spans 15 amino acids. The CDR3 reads CASTQTGTGGYEQYF. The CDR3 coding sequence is TGTGCCAGCACCCAAACAGGGACAGGGGGCTACGAGCAGTACTTC.

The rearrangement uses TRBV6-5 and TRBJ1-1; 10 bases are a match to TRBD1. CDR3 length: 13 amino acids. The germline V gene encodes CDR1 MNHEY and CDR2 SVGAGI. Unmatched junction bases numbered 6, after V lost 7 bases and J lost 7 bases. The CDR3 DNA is TGTGCCAGCACTGACAGGGGGCGGCATGAAGCTTTCTTT. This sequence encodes CASTDRGRHEAFF.

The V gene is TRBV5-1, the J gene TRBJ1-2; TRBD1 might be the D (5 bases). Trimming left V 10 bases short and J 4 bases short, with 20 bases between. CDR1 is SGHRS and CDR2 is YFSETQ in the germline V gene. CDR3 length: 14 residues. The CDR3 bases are TGCGCCTCATCCCCCGGGGGTACGGGCTATGGCTACACCTTC. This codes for CASSPGGTGYGYTF.

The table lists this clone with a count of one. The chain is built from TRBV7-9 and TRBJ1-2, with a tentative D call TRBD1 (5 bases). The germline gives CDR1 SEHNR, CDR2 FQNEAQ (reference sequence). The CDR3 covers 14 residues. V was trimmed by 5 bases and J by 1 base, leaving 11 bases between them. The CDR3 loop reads CASSPGGVNYGYTF. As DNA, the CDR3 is TGTGCCAGCAGCCCTGGAGGGGTTAACTATGGCTACACCTTC. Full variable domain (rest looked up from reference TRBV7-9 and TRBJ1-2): DTGVSQNPRHKITKRGQNVTFRCDPISEHNRLYWYRQTLGQGPEFLTYFQNEAQLEKSRLLSDRFSAERPKGSFSTLEIQRTEQGDSAMYLCASSPGGVNYGYTFGSGTRLTVV.

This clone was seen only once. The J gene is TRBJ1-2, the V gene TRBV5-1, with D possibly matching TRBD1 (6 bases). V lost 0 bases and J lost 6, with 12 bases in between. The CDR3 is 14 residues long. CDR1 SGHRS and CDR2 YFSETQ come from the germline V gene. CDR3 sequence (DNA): TGCGCCAGCAGCTTGGCCGGGGGGGCTCATGGCTACACCTTC. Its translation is CASSLAGGAHGYTF.

CDR3 region: CACDWTANSETQYF. In nucleotides, the CDR3 is TGTGCCTGCGACTGGACAGCTAACAGCGAGACCCAGTACTTC. This chain connects TRBV30 to TRBJ2-5; TRBD1 is a possible D gene (6 bases). Germline lookup yields CDR1 GTSNPN and CDR2 SVGIG (reference sequence). This CDR3 has 14 residues. Trimming stripped 6 bases from V and 5 bases from J, with 19 bases between.

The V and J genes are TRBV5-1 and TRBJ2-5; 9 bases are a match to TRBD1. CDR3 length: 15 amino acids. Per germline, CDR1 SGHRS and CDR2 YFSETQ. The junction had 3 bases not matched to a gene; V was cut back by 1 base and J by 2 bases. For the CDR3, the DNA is TGCGCCAGCAGCTTGCAGGGGACAGGGCAAGAGACCCAGTACTTC. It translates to CASSLQGTGQETQYF.

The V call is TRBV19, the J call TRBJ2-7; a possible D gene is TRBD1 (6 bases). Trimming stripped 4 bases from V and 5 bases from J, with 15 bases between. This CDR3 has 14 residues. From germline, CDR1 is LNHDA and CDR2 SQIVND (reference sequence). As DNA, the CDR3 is TGTGCCAGTAGTACGCCAGGGGTTCGGGACGAGCAGTACTTC. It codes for CASSTPGVRDEQYF.

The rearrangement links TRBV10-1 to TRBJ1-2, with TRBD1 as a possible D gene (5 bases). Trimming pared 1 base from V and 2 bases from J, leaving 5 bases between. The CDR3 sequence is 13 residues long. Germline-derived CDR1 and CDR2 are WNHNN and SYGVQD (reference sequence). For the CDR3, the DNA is TGCGCCAGCAGTGAGTACAGGAACTATGGCTACACCTTC. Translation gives CASSEYRNYGYTF.

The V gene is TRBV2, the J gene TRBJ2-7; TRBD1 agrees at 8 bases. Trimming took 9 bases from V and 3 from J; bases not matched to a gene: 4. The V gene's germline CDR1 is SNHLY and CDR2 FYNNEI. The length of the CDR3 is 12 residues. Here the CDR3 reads CASKTGVYEQYF. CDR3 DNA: TGTGCCAGTAAGACAGGGGTCTACGAGCAGTACTTC.